This T cell receptor (beta chain) was retrieved from a study of cytomegalovirus exposure and HLA in healthy donors. Study overall: Earlier, roughly 180 million T cells were analyzed, and about 120 million unique TCR beta sequences were found among them.

The CDR3 runs 18 residues. Trimming took off 0 bases at V and 0 bases at J, with 17 bases between the two ends. Germline V gene lookup returns CDR1 SGHAT and CDR2 FQNNGV. 60 Vbeta and 13 Jbeta primers were used in PCR. Measured with immunoSEQ multiplex PCR; TCRdb has only the in-frame clones, and not every one. Altogether 140,000 to 150,000 clones are present, 60% to 80% being singletons, with the ten largest covering approximately 1.5%. V is TRBV11-2 and J is TRBJ1-2; weak D call: TRBD1 (5 bases). The TCR comes from a woman in her 30s in good health and CMV-seronegative. The specimen was PBMCs. This CDR3 is CASSLDGAGKGPNYGYTF. CDR3 in DNA: TGTGCCAGCAGCTTAGATGGTGCGGGGAAGGGGCCTAACTATGGCTACACCTTC.